The entry below describes one T cell receptor beta chain. RNA totalling roughly 0.5 to 1 ug underwent reverse transcription with random hexamers. With immunoSEQ multiplex PCR, TCR beta CDR3 was amplified across 54 Vbeta and 13 Jbeta. TCRdb fed the immunoSEQ multiplex PCR reads into MiXCR, producing one record per CDR3 protein. The table includes 55,000 to 70,000 distinct CDR3 sequences, over 90% detected once. CDR3 length: 13 residues. Between the trimmed V and J ends, which lost 4 bases and 4 bases, there was a span of 7 bases. Germline assignment: CDR1 SGHVS and CDR2 FNYEAQ. The sample belongs to a study of CD8 T cells in Susac syndrome.

The clonotype originates from a human donor in good health. Material for sequencing was CD8+ T cells from PBMCs. The chain has TRBV7-6 and TRBJ2-2; tentative D call: TRBD1 (6 bases). CDR3 DNA: TGTGCCAGCAGCTGGACAGTCACCGGGGAGCTGTTTTTT. Translating it yields CASSWTVTGELFF.